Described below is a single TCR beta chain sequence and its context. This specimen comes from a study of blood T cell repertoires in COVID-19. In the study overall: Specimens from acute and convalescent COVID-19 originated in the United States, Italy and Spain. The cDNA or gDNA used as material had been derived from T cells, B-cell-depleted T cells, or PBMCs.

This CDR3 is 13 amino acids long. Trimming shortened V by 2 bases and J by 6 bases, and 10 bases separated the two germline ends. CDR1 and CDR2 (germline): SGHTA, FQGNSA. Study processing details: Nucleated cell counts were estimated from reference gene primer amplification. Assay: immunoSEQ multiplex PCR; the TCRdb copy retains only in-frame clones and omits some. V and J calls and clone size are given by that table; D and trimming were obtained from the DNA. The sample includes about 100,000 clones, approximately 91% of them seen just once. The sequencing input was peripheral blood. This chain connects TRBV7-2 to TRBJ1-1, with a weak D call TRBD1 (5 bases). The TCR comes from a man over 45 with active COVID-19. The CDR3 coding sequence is TGTGCCAGCAGCTTATTTGGGGGGGCTGAAGCTTTCTTT. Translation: CASSLFGGAEAFF.